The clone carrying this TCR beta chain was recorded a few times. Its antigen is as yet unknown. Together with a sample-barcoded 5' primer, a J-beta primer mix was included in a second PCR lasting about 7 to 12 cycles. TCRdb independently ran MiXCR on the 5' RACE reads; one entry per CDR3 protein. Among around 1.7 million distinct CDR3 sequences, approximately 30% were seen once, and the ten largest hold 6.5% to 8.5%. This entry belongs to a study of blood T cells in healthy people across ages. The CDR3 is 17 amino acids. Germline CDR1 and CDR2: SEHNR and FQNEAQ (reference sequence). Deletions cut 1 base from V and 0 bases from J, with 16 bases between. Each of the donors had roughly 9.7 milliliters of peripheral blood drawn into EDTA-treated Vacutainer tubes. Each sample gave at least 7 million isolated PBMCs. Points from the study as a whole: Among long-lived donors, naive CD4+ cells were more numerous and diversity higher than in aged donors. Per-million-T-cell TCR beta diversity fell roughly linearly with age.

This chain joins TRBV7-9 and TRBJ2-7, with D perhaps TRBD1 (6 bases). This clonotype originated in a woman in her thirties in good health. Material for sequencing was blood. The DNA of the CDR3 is TGTGCCAGCAGCTTAGTTCATGGCGGACAGCTCTCCTACGAGCAGTACTTC. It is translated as CASSLVHGGQLSYEQYF.